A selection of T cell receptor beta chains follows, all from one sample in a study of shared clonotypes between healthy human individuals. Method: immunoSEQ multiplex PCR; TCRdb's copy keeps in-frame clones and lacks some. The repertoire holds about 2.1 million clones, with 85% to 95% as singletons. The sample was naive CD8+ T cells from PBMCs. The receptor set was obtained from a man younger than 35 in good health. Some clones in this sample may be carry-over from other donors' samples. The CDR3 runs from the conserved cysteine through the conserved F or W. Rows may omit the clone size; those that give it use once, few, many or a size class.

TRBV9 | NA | CASSMGRTGYEQFF
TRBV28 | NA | CASRNRVPMNTEAFF
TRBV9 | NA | CASSVATSLTDTQYF
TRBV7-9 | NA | CASRDDRGPGYGYTF
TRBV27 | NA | CASSSPGNQETQYF
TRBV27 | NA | CASSSRGSEQYF
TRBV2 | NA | CASGRITYNEQFF
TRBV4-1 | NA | CASSQVDKNIQYF
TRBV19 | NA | CASSIDKETPNTEAFF
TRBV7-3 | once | CASSSNRADTQYF
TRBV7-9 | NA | CASTNRDRSTDTQYF
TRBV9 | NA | CASSPRTGTEAFF
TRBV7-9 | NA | CASSQGNTNEKLFF
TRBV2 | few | CASSEPKWTEAFF
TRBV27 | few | CASSPGRTYEQYF
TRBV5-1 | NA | CASSLAVKLAGGTDTQYF
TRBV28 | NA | CASSLGLDSTDTQYF
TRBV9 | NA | CASSVEEQGPYGYTF
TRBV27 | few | CASSLGGSSYNEQFF
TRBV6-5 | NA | CASSYSDSSGNTIYF
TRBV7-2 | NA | CASSLEEGWGAEETQYF
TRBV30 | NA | CAWGDTSYEQYF
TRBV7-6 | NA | CASSLGRGSSSGANVLTF
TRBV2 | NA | CASSEDGRQGITGELFF
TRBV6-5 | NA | CASTARRPYYGYTF
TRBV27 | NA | CASSLFASNTDTQYF
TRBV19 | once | CASSIWGVQGLSNQPQHF
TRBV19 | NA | CASSMGTGSDYGYTF
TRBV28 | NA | CASTVGLLNEKLFF
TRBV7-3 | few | CASSLWPNTEAFF
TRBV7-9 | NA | CASSHIPTDTQYF
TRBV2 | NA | CASSQQGPSSYNEQFF
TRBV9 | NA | CASSPSGGLDTEAFF
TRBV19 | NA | CASSSWMNTEAFF
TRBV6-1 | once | CASSEARLAVKSYEQYF
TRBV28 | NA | CASSFRPGTDEQYF
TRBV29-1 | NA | CSVVPGQGEQNTEAFF
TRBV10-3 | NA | CAISESTSPSSYEQYF
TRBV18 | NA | CASSPGSGRPTDTQYF
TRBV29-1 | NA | CSVEDKTGEYTGELFF
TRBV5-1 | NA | CASSLGRGLETQYF
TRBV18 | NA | CASSPPDRATGELFF
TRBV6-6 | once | CASNLQGGRTEAFF
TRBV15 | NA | CATSRELAPSTDTQYF
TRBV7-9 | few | CASSLDRGDGYTF
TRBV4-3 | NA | CASSLGLAAYNEQFF
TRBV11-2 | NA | CASEDSYEQYF
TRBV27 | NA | CASSLDIAGSSYEQYF
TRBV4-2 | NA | CASSQNPADATQPQHF